This T cell receptor beta chain was found in a study of blood T cells in healthy people across ages. Concerning this clonotype: Its target is unknown.

The study, taken as a whole, reports: Measured against age, TCR beta diversity per million T cells decreased in a roughly linear manner.

A second PCR, run for roughly 7 to 12 cycles, used a sample-barcoded 5' primer plus a J-beta primer mix. One entry per CDR3 protein results from TCRdb running MiXCR on the 5' RACE reads. The sample lists 780,000 or so distinct CDR3 sequences; 56% were seen once. Trimming left V 1 base short and J 3 bases short, with 10 bases between. Germline V CDR1 and CDR2: MGHDK, SYGVNS. The CDR3 covers 14 residues. The source material was blood. This sequence originates from a man between 40 and 49 years old in good health. The chain joins TRBV25-1 to TRBJ2-7; weak D call: TRBD2 (6 bases). Here the CDR3 reads CASSEWETSYEQYF. The CDR3 DNA reads TGTGCCAGCAGTGAATGGGAGACTAGCTACGAGCAGTACTTC.